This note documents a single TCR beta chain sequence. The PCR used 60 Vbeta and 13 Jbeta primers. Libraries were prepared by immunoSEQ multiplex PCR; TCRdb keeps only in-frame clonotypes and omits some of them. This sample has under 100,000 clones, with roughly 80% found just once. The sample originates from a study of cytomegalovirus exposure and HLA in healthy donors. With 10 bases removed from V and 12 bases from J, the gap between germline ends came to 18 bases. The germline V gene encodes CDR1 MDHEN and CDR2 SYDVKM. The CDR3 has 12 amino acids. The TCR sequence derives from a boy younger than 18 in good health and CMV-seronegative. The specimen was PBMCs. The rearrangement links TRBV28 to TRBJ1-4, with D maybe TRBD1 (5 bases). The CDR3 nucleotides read TGTGCCACCGGGGGAAGGCAGACTGAACTGTTTTTT. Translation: CATGGRQTELFF.